This T cell receptor beta chain was sequenced for a study of cytotoxic CD8 clonotypes in ibrutinib-treated CLL. Study-wide background: Complete response was seen in 2 patients and partial in some 25; roughly twelve progressed and roughly 14 stayed remitted after a median approximately 70 months. Productive templates averaged approximately 250,000 per sample, and productive rearrangements 94,082.

A remark on this clone: What it binds is unknown.

Using immunoSEQ multiplex PCR, the repertoire was profiled, and TCRdb retains in-frame clones only, with some absent. The sample yields 150,000 to 200,000 clones, about 88% seen once. Points from the study as a whole: Ibrutinib response saw clonality rise, and progression saw it return toward baseline. Baseline clonality, higher than in age-matched healthy donors, tracked circulating CD8+ T-cell counts.

This TCR was recovered from a human donor with chronic lymphocytic leukemia. Here the sequenced sample was PBMCs, taken at disease progression, from a patient treated with ibrutinib.

CDR3 amino acids: CASSVRQGEWGTDTQYF. The CDR3 bases are TGTGCCAGCAGCGTACGACAGGGCGAGTGGGGCACAGATACGCAGTATTTT. This chain uses TRBV9 with TRBJ2-3; 7 positions agree with TRBD1. The CDR3 consists of 17 residues. The V and J ends lost 1 base and 1 base, in that order; junction bases with no gene match: 9. Germline CDR1 and CDR2: SGDLS and YYNGEE.